This TCR beta chain appears in the sequencing data of a study of siplizumab effects on memory and regulatory T cells. Using immunoSEQ multiplex PCR, the repertoire was profiled, and TCRdb retains in-frame clones only, with some absent. The table shows fewer than 120,000 clones, with approximately 92% occurring only once. The germline V and J ends were trimmed by 0 bases and 5 bases, with 9 bases remaining between them. The germline CDR1 and CDR2 sequences are SGHRS and YFSETQ. This CDR3 is 13 amino acids long. Study results and caveats: Only a minority of proliferating CD4+ or CD8+ clones had an assignable naive or memory phenotype, with roughly 75-95% lacking one.

Comments on this clone: The antigen remains undetermined.

The receptor was isolated from a human donor in good health. The chain carries TRBV5-1 and TRBJ2-7; D is unresolved. Sequenced sample: CD4+ T cells sorted from blood. The CDR3 loop is CASSLGFDHEQYF. CDR3 in DNA: TGCGCCAGCAGCTTGGGGTTCGACCACGAGCAGTACTTC.